This T cell receptor (beta chain) was sequenced in a study of blood T cell repertoires in COVID-19 (dated by TCRdb to 2018 to 2020). Describing the broader study: Samples from collaborators originated in the United States, Italy and Spain and spanned both the acute and convalescent phases of COVID-19. The repertoires were released in a freely available public database intended as a resource for research on the immune response to SARS-CoV-2. The material from the prospective study consisted of cDNA or gDNA derived from T cells, B-cell-depleted T cells, or PBMCs. Subjects who had been exposed to COVID-19, were actively infected with it, or had recovered from it provided the deeply sampled blood TCRbeta repertoires that made up the dataset. The samples were drawn from the first 160 participants of the ongoing ImmuneRACE study and from 950 to 1,500 subjects provided by 6 global collaborators. Where available, HLA class I and class II types were obtained from metadata supplied by the sample provider rather than from assay-based typing. Sample metadata almost always included a de-identified subject ID, COVID-19 status, age in years and sex.

This clone has a single count. The clone's antigen remains unknown. Within one base of it there is no much larger clone, and no base qualities were kept. TCRbeta CDR3 regions were amplified from genomic DNA by means of the immunoSEQ Assay, a bias-controlled multiplex PCR. The study's own analysis went as follows. Nucleated cell counts per sample were estimated from amplification of reference gene primers within the assay. To quantify the absolute abundance of each unique TCRbeta CDR3 rearrangement, sequence reads were collapsed and filtered. For each sample, productive Simpson clonality was calculated as the square root of Simpson's diversity index across productive rearrangements. Drawn from immuneACCESS, this table holds only the in-frame rearrangements with V and J called that TCRdb kept. Clones are partly lost; checked studies trace under half to an unresolved V gene and leave the rest unexplained. That table is the source of V, J and clone size, and D and trimming were worked out from the DNA. This sample comprises roughly 190,000 clones, approximately 91% of them detected only once. The ten most abundant clones make up around 1.1% of the sample.

Unmatched junction bases come to 10, with V trimmed by 8 bases and J by 5 bases. The germline V gene yields SQVTM for CDR1 and ANQGSEA for CDR2. Spanning cysteine to phenylalanine, the CDR3 consists of 13 amino acids. The kept DNA is CDR3 alone, 39 bases in frame from the first base. Each collaborating institution followed its own protocols to collect whole blood in K2EDTA tubes. For TCRbeta analysis, collaborators shipped samples in one of three forms: frozen whole blood, isolated PBMCs, or DNA extracted from either of those sample types. The paper's findings and limits, for the study overall: Clinical and demographic metadata were provided uncurated, with the amount varying by source and participant.

This TCR derives from a man aged 25-40 years with acute or convalescent COVID-19. This receptor chain uses TRBV29-1 and TRBJ2-5; 8 central bases correspond to TRBD1. The sequencing sample was made of peripheral blood. The CDR3 in this case is CSHVRRQGETQYF. In nucleotides, the sequence is TGCAGCCATGTGCGGCGACAGGGGGAGACCCAGTACTTC.